This T cell receptor (beta chain) originates from a study of T cells after yellow fever vaccination. TCRdb used MiXCR to reprocess the 5' RACE reads, holding one entry per CDR3 protein. The data show hundreds of thousands of distinct CDR3 sequences, 18% seen once. This clonotype appeared a single time. Trimming took off 1 base at V and 1 base at J, with 6 bases between the two ends. The CDR3 is made up of 14 amino acids. Per germline, CDR1 SGHTA and CDR2 FQGNSA. This sequence originates from a young man who received the YFV17D yellow fever vaccine. The J gene is TRBJ2-3, the V gene TRBV7-2; the D is unclear. The sample consisted of PBMCs, taken before the yellow fever booster vaccination. Here the CDR3 reads CASSLGRGTDTQYF. CDR3 in DNA: TGTGCCAGCAGCTTAGGCCGGGGCACAGATACGCAGTATTTT. The full variable domain, in which reference TRBV7-2 and TRBJ2-3 provide the parts outside the CDR3, is GAGVSQSPSNKVTEKGKDVELRCDPISGHTALYWYRQSLGQGLEFLIYFQGNSAPDKSGLPSDRFSAERTGGSVSTLTIQRTQQEDSAVYLCASSLGRGTDTQYFGPGTRLTVL.